This passage covers 11 T cell receptor beta chains from one sample sequenced in a study of control samples from healthy donors and cancer patients. Repertoires were generated with immunoSEQ multiplex PCR, while TCRdb's copy carries only in-frame clones and drops some. The data hold more than 95,000 clones, with approximately 93% observed a single time. Source material: blood. The receptors here all came from a man aged 18 to 35 in good health.

This chain connects TRBV15 to TRBJ1-5; 9 positions agree with TRBD1. V lost 2 bases to trimming and J lost 7 bases; unmatched junction nucleotides: 6. The CDR3 spans 15 residues. The germline V gene has CDR1 LNHNV and CDR2 YYDKDF (reference sequence). CDR3 nucleotide sequence: TGTGCCACCAGCAGACTACAGGGGGCGGCCCAGCCCCAGCATTTT. It translates to CATSRLQGAAQPQHF.

The V call is TRBV20-1, the J call TRBJ1-3; no definite D call. The CDR3 is 11 residues long. From germline, CDR1 is DFQATT and CDR2 SNEGSKA (reference sequence). CDR3 nucleotides: TGCAGCCCCCAATCTGGAAACACCATATATTTT. Its translation is CSPQSGNTIYF.

This clone was seen a few times. The V gene is TRBV5-4, the J gene TRBJ1-2; TRBD1 is a possible D gene (6 bases). Germline V lookup: CDR1 SGHNT, CDR2 YYREEE (reference sequence). CDR3 length equals 15 residues. V gave up 9 bases and J gave up 6 bases, with 24 bases separating them. CDR3 nucleotide sequence: TGTGCCATTCCGTCGAAAAGGACAGTAGTAGATGGCTACACCTTC. This codes for CAIPSKRTVVDGYTF.

This chain joins TRBV7-9 and TRBJ1-2; 9 bases align to TRBD1. This CDR3 comprises 15 residues. Germline V gene lookup returns CDR1 SEHNR and CDR2 FQNEAQ (reference sequence). Unmatched junction bases numbered 9, after V lost 4 bases and J lost 6 bases. CDR3 amino acids: CASSSEGQGVDGYTF. DNA for the CDR3: TGTGCCAGCAGCTCAGAGGGACAGGGAGTCGATGGCTACACCTTC. The complete variable domain, with remaining parts taken from reference TRBV7-9 and TRBJ1-2, reads DTGVSQNPRHKITKRGQNVTFRCDPISEHNRLYWYRQTLGQGPEFLTYFQNEAQLEKSRLLSDRFSAERPKGSFSTLEIQRTEQGDSAMYLCASSSEGQGVDGYTFGSGTRLTVV.

The genes are TRBV5-1 and TRBJ2-1; 9 nucleotides match TRBD2. The CDR3 spans 14 residues. Per germline, CDR1 SGHRS and CDR2 YFSETQ. The V and J ends lost 2 bases and 7 bases, in that order; junction bases with no gene match: 4. The CDR3 DNA reads as TGCGCCAGCAGCTTAGGTCTAGCGGGGAATGAGCAGTTCTTC. As protein: CASSLGLAGNEQFF.

V is TRBV27 and J is TRBJ2-1; TRBD2 aligns across 13 bases. The J segment lost 10 bases and the V segment lost 2 bases, leaving 8 bases of the junction unmatched. Germline V lookup: CDR1 MNHEY, CDR2 SMNVEV (reference sequence). The length of the CDR3 is 16 residues. The CDR3 nucleotides are TGTGCCAGCAGTTTACAACTAGCGGGGGGGCCGCCCGAGCAGTTCTTC. Its protein product is CASSLQLAGGPPEQFF.

The chain combines TRBV4-2 with TRBJ1-1, with D possibly matching TRBD1 (6 bases). V lost 4 bases and J 4 bases, leaving 7 bases between the germline ends. Germline-derived CDR1 and CDR2 are LGHNA and YNFKEQ. There are 12 residues in the CDR3. The CDR3: CASSLQGTEAFF. The CDR3 nucleotides are TGTGCCAGCAGCCTACAGGGCACTGAAGCTTTCTTT.

V is TRBV15 and J is TRBJ2-2; D is ambiguous. This CDR3 is 16 amino acids long. CDR1 and CDR2 (germline): LNHNV, YYDKDF (reference sequence). V was trimmed by 1 base and J by 9 bases, leaving 18 bases between them. CDR3 in DNA: TGTGCCACCAGCAGAGGGGCAATTGGCGAGGTTTGGGAGCTGTTTTTT. It encodes CATSRGAIGEVWELFF. The whole variable domain, remainder taken from reference TRBV15 and TRBJ2-2, is DAMVIQNPRYQVTQFGKPVTLSCSQTLNHNVMYWYQQKSSQAPKLLFHYYDKDFNNEADTPDNFQSRRPNTSFCFLDIRSPGLGDTAMYLCATSRGAIGEVWELFFGEGSRLTVL.

In DNA form, the CDR3 reads TGTGCCAGTCGATACAGGGAATTGATCGATGGCTACACCTTC. It yields the protein CASRYRELIDGYTF. J is TRBJ1-2 and V is TRBV19; a weak D match, TRBD1 (6 bases). CDR1 LNHDA and CDR2 SQIVND come from the germline V gene (reference sequence). The CDR3 has 14 residues. V lost 8 bases to trimming and J lost 6 bases, with 19 bases between them.

Note on this clone: Different DNA sequences within this sample yield the same CDR3. The chain couples TRBV18 to TRBJ1-1, with D tentatively TRBD1 (5 bases). CDR3 length equals 15 residues. Deletions cut 0 bases from V and 0 bases from J, with 8 bases between. Germline lookup yields CDR1 KGHSH and CDR2 LQKENI. The CDR3 DNA reads TGTGCCAGCTCACCACCGCCAGGGCTGAACACTGAAGCTTTCTTT. Residues: CASSPPPGLNTEAFF. The variable domain in full, completed from reference TRBV18 and TRBJ1-1, reads NAGVMQNPRHLVRRRGQEARLRCSPMKGHSHVYWYRQLPEEGLKFMVYLQKENIIDESGMPKERFSAEFPKEGPSILRIQQVVRGDSAAYFCASSPPPGLNTEAFFGQGTRLTVV.

This chain joins TRBV20-1 and TRBJ2-1; 7 positions match TRBD2. In germline, CDR1 is DFQATT, CDR2 SNEGSKA (reference sequence). With 3 bases clipped from V and 0 bases from J, the junction kept 5 bases outside the gene matches. This CDR3 has 15 residues. CDR3 in DNA: TGCAGTGCTAGTGCGCGGGGGAGCTCCTACAATGAGCAGTTCTTC. Its translation: CSASARGSSYNEQFF.